The next 28 T cell receptor beta chains were all read from a single sample in a study of cytomegalovirus exposure and HLA in healthy donors. PCR amplification relied on 60 Vbeta primers (plus 13 Jbeta primers). Here immunoSEQ multiplex PCR was the method, and the copy in TCRdb shows in-frame clones only, minus some. The sample contains about 190,000 clones, roughly three quarters of which appear only once. Material for sequencing was PBMCs. All receptors derive from a woman between 18 and 29 years old in good health and CMV-seronegative.

This clone occurred once. CDR3 sequence: CATSRSGLGGETQYF. In DNA, the CDR3 is TGTGCCACCAGCAGGAGCGGCTTAGGGGGAGAGACCCAGTACTTC. This chain links TRBV15 with TRBJ2-5, with TRBD1 as a possible D gene (6 bases). This CDR3 is built from 15 residues. Germline lookup yields CDR1 LNHNV and CDR2 YYDKDF (reference sequence). V lost 3 bases to trimming and J lost 4 bases, with 15 bases between them.

The J gene is TRBJ1-5, the V gene TRBV27; no reliable D call. Germline CDR1 MNHEY, CDR2 SMNVEV (reference sequence). Trimming stripped 5 bases from V and 7 bases from J, with 12 bases between. This CDR3 is 13 amino acids long. The CDR3 nucleotides read TGTGCCAGCAGTCAGGTTTCTTGGCAGCCCCAGCATTTT. Translating gives CASSQVSWQPQHF.

The chain recombines TRBV30 with TRBJ1-2; tentative D call: TRBD1 (6 bases). The CDR3 runs 13 residues. Germline loops: CDR1 GTSNPN, CDR2 SVGIG (reference sequence). Trimming removed 8 bases at V and 5 bases at J, with 18 bases between. The CDR3 region has the DNA TGTGCCGGGACGGGCGGGGGCAGGTATGGCTACACCTTC. Its protein product is CAGTGGGRYGYTF.

As regards this clone: A read error may produce the germline difference seen at one junction end. The rearrangement links TRBV6-1 to TRBJ1-2; 10 nucleotides line up with TRBD1. This CDR3 spans 14 amino acids. Germline values: CDR1 MNHNS, CDR2 SASEGT. Here the CDR3 DNA reads TGTGCCAGCAGTGAAGCGCAGGGACAGGGGCTGGCCCACTTC. Translating gives CASSEAQGQGLAHF.

This chain uses TRBV7-3 with TRBJ1-2, with TRBD1 matching 9 bases. The CDR3 contains 13 residues. Looked up from germline, CDR1 is SGHTA and CDR2 is FQGTGA. Unmatched junction bases numbered 4, after V lost 4 bases and J lost 7 bases. CDR3 protein: CASSSDRGSGYTF. The CDR3 nucleotides read TGTGCCAGCAGCTCGGACAGGGGCAGTGGCTACACCTTC.

The chain uses TRBV28 and TRBJ2-1; weak D call: TRBD1 (6 bases). V lost 1 base and J 7 bases, leaving 11 bases between the germline ends. This CDR3 contains 14 residues. CDR1 is MDHEN and CDR2 is SYDVKM in the germline V gene. The CDR3 is CASSLYQGSNEQFF. The CDR3 DNA reads TGTGCCAGCAGTTTATATCAGGGGTCTAATGAGCAGTTCTTC. The entire variable domain, with the rest obtained from reference TRBV28 and TRBJ2-1, is as follows: DVKVTQSSRYLVKRTGEKVFLECVQDMDHENMFWYRQDPGLGLRLIYFSYDVKMKEKGDIPEGYSVSREKKERFSLILESASTNQTSMYLCASSLYQGSNEQFFGPGTRLTVL.

This rearrangement joins TRBV19 to TRBJ2-7; 8 nucleotides line up with TRBD2. This CDR3 is 14 amino acids long. Germline loops: CDR1 LNHDA, CDR2 SQIVND (reference sequence). Germline trimming cut 5 bases from V and 6 bases from J; bases unmatched to any gene: 9. CDR3 amino acids: CASSPSGSGAEQYF. CDR3 bases: TGTGCCAGTAGTCCGTCGGGTAGCGGGGCCGAGCAGTACTTC.

The V and J genes are TRBV9 and TRBJ2-3; 9 nucleotides line up with TRBD1. Per the germline V gene, CDR1 is SGDLS and CDR2 is YYNGEE. This CDR3 contains 17 residues. With V trimmed by 2 bases and J by 1 base, 8 bases remained unmatched. The CDR3 DNA is TGTGCCAGCAGCGTTTGGGACAGGGAGATAGGCACAGATACGCAGTATTTT. Protein sequence: CASSVWDREIGTDTQYF.

The J gene is TRBJ1-5, the V gene TRBV5-8; possible D gene TRBD1, 5 bases. The CDR3 runs to 14 residues. V was trimmed by 4 bases and J by 2 bases, leaving 10 bases between them. Germline CDR1 is SGHTS and CDR2 is YDEGEE. The CDR3 sequence is CASSLDRRNQPQHF. CDR3 nucleotides: TGTGCCAGCAGCCTTGACAGACGCAATCAGCCCCAGCATTTT.

This chain connects TRBV6-6 to TRBJ1-1, with no clear D. V was clipped by 6 bases and J by 6 bases, with 17 bases between them. Germline V gives CDR1 MNHNY, CDR2 SVGAGI (reference sequence). The CDR3 is 14 amino acids. CDR3 in DNA: TGTGCCAGCAGCACGGGGAGGAAAAGGCCTGAAGCTTTCTTT. This gives the protein CASSTGRKRPEAFF.

The chain uses TRBV6-1 and TRBJ1-1; 9 positions match TRBD1. With 3 bases clipped from V and 3 bases from J, the junction kept 2 bases outside the gene matches. Germline V lookup: CDR1 MNHNS, CDR2 SASEGT. There are 14 residues in the CDR3. The CDR3 sequence is CASSERQGDTEAFF. CDR3 bases: TGTGCCAGCAGTGAGCGACAGGGGGACACTGAAGCTTTCTTT.

J is TRBJ2-3 and V is TRBV9; D may be TRBD2 (6 bases). Between the trimmed V and J ends, which lost 4 bases and 6 bases, there was a span of 9 bases. Germline V gene data show CDR1 as SGDLS and CDR2 as YYNGEE. The CDR3 covers 12 residues. The CDR3 protein is CASSPSVDTQYF. CDR3 DNA: TGTGCCAGCAGCCCTAGCGTGGATACGCAGTATTTT.

The chain is built from TRBV6-9 and TRBJ2-7; TRBD2 matches at 10 bases. The V gene's germline CDR1 is MNHGY and CDR2 SVAAGI. V lost 4 bases, J lost 7 bases, and 7 bases stayed unmatched. This CDR3 is 14 amino acids long. CDR3 DNA sequence: TGTGCCAGCAGTTCCCCCCTAGCGGGGGTAGAGCAGTACTTC. Translation gives CASSSPLAGVEQYF.

The genes are TRBV19 and TRBJ1-4; 7 bases match TRBD1. Germline V lookup: CDR1 LNHDA, CDR2 SQIVND (reference sequence). J was trimmed by 6 bases and V by 4 bases; bases with no gene match: 11. The CDR3 spans 16 residues. The chain's CDR3 is CASSTVETGNDEKLFF. The CDR3 DNA reads as TGTGCCAGTAGTACCGTAGAGACAGGGAACGATGAAAAACTGTTTTTT.

The rearrangement joins TRBV19 to TRBJ1-5; perhaps TRBD1 as D (5 bases). V was shortened by 3 bases and J by 7 bases, with 10 bases between the two germline ends. The germline CDR1 and CDR2 sequences are LNHDA and SQIVND (reference sequence). The CDR3 is 13 residues long. CDR3 bases: TGTGCCAGTAGTATTTGGGGCGAACAGCCCCAGCATTTT. Translating it yields CASSIWGEQPQHF.

The V gene is TRBV19, the J gene TRBJ2-3; 10 nucleotides match TRBD1. Germline V gene data show CDR1 as LNHDA and CDR2 as SQIVND (reference sequence). This CDR3 comprises 14 residues. Trimming cost V 6 bases and J 3 bases; bases outside gene matches: 3. The CDR3 coding sequence is TGTGCCAGTAGCAGACAGGGGGCAACAGATACGCAGTATTTT. Translated, it gives CASSRQGATDTQYF.

This rearrangement joins TRBV2 to TRBJ1-2, with D possibly TRBD1 on 6 matching bases. V was pared by 1 base and J by 0 bases, with 9 bases between. This CDR3 region has 15 residues. Germline V lookup: CDR1 SNHLY, CDR2 FYNNEI. The DNA of the CDR3 is TGTGCCAGCAGTGAAGTGCAGGGGCCTAACTATGGCTACACCTTC. This sequence encodes CASSEVQGPNYGYTF. Using reference TRBV2 and TRBJ1-2 for the parts outside the CDR3, the full variable domain is EPEVTQTPSHQVTQMGQEVILRCVPISNHLYFYWYRQILGQKVEFLVSFYNNEISEKSEIFDDQFSVERPDGSNFTLKIRSTKLEDSAMYFCASSEVQGPNYGYTFGSGTRLTVV.

The chain combines TRBV19 with TRBJ1-2; D perhaps matches TRBD1 (5 bases). The CDR3 sequence is 18 residues long. Germline loops: CDR1 LNHDA, CDR2 SQIVND (reference sequence). V was trimmed by 6 bases and J by 5 bases, leaving 28 bases between them. The chain's CDR3 is CASSGQGMVRTDPYGYTF. The CDR3 nucleotides read TGTGCCAGTAGCGGCCAGGGTATGGTGCGGACGGATCCATATGGCTACACCTTC.

The CDR3 DNA reads TGCGCCAGCAGCTTGGAAGCGGGCAGCACAGATACGCAGTATTTT. It yields the protein CASSLEAGSTDTQYF. This chain uses TRBV5-1 with TRBJ2-3, with TRBD2 as a possible D gene (6 bases). The germline CDR1 and CDR2 sequences are SGHRS and YFSETQ. The CDR3 sequence is 15 residues long. V was trimmed by 0 bases and J by 0 bases, leaving 8 bases between them.

The chain recombines TRBV5-1 with TRBJ1-1; perhaps TRBD1 as D (6 bases). The V end was cut by 0 bases, the J end by 7 bases, with 16 bases between. CDR3 size: 15 residues. CDR1 SGHRS and CDR2 YFSETQ come from the germline V gene. The CDR3 sequence: CASSLALQGNSEAFF. The CDR3 bases are TGCGCCAGCAGCTTGGCCTTACAGGGTAATAGTGAAGCTTTCTTT. Variable domain in full (rest from reference TRBV5-1 and TRBJ1-1): KAGVTQTPRYLIKTRGQQVTLSCSPISGHRSVSWYQQTPGQGLQFLFEYFSETQRNKGNFPGRFSGRQFSNSRSEMNVSTLELGDSALYLCASSLALQGNSEAFFGQGTRLTVV.

The J gene is TRBJ1-6, the V gene TRBV4-3; possibly TRBD1 for D (6 bases). Deletions cut 4 bases from V and 8 bases from J, with 15 bases between. This CDR3 has 15 residues. Germline CDR1 is LGHNA and CDR2 is YSLEER. CDR3 sequence reads: CASSPNPYRDSPLHF. The CDR3, as DNA: TGCGCCAGCAGCCCCAACCCTTACAGGGATTCACCCCTCCACTTT.

Points on this clone: Mismatch with germline at one junction end may stem from a read error. The V call is TRBV28, the J call TRBJ1-3, with a possible D match to TRBD1 (5 bases). The germline V gene encodes CDR1 MDHEN and CDR2 SYDVKM. This CDR3 spans 15 amino acids. The DNA for the CDR3 is TGTGCCAACAGTCCCCGGGGGGGGACTGGAAACACCATATATTTT. It translates to CANSPRGGTGNTIYF.

The chain recombines TRBV6-1 with TRBJ2-5, with D unclear. Trimming took off 3 bases at V and 4 bases at J, with 6 bases between the two ends. This CDR3 spans 12 amino acids. Per germline, CDR1 MNHNS and CDR2 SASEGT. CDR3 protein: CASSDLRETQYF. In DNA, the CDR3 is TGTGCCAGCAGTGATCTTAGAGAGACCCAGTACTTC.

The genes are TRBV2 and TRBJ1-1, with no clear D. V lost 7 bases and J 1 base, leaving 10 bases between the germline ends. CDR1 is SNHLY, CDR2 FYNNEI, per germline. This CDR3 comprises 13 residues. CDR3 in DNA: TGTGCCAGCATGGGAGATCAGAACACTGAAGCTTTCTTT. The encoded protein is CASMGDQNTEAFF.

The chain combines TRBV10-3 with TRBJ1-2; tentative D call: TRBD1 (5 bases). V shed 3 bases and J shed 0 bases, with 17 bases lying between them. The length of the CDR3 is 17 residues. Germline values: CDR1 ENHRY, CDR2 SYGVKD. This CDR3 reads CAISDGGLWVSNYGYTF. The CDR3 bases are TGTGCCATCAGTGACGGGGGACTCTGGGTCTCTAACTATGGCTACACCTTC.

The chain employs TRBV4-3 and TRBJ2-1; a possible D gene is TRBD1 (5 bases). This CDR3 region has 16 residues. V shed 0 bases and J shed 0 bases, with 9 bases lying between them. Germline V lookup: CDR1 LGHNA, CDR2 YSLEER. CDR3 region: CASSQDVGDSYNEQFF. CDR3 nucleotides: TGCGCCAGCAGCCAAGATGTAGGGGACTCCTACAATGAGCAGTTCTTC.

This clone was observed a handful of times. A read error may account for a junction end that differs from germline. The rearrangement joins TRBV7-7 to TRBJ2-5; 8 bases are shared with TRBD1. In germline, CDR1 is SSHAT, CDR2 FNYEAQ (reference sequence). The length of the CDR3 is 14 residues. CDR3 protein: CASSRDRTQETQYF. The CDR3 DNA is TGTGCTAGCAGCCGGGACAGGACACAAGAGACCCAGTACTTC.

The V gene is TRBV6-5, the J gene TRBJ1-1, with TRBD1 matching over 7 bases. Germline V gene sequence: CDR1 MNHEY, CDR2 SVGAGI. J was trimmed by 4 bases and V by 8 bases; bases with no gene match: 1. The length of the CDR3 is 11 residues. CDR3 nucleotide sequence: TGTGCCAGCCACAGGGGCACTGAAGCTTTCTTT. Protein: CASHRGTEAFF.